This T cell receptor (beta chain) was identified in a study of PD-1 blockade in classical Hodgkin lymphoma (dated by TCRdb to the early 2020s). Describing the broader study: Nivolumab dosing was 3 mg/kg intravenously every 2 weeks, continuing until either disease progression or unacceptable toxicity. The study used CyTOF and TCR beta sequencing to define a peripheral blood immune signature of response to PD-1 blockade in classical Hodgkin lymphoma.

Comment on this clone: The antigen this receptor binds is unknown. Nothing much larger sits one base from this clone, and base qualities are not available.

The label giving this sample's time point can be read as: cycle 2 day 1 (C2D1) of nivolumab. Every trial patient had relapsed after autologous stem cell transplantation, and cohorts A, B and C differed in prior brentuximab vedotin exposure. A total of under 70 patients with relapsed/refractory classical Hodgkin lymphoma made up the trial cohort, and each patient's best overall response was complete response, partial response or progressive disease. Single-agent nivolumab was administered to trial patients in the multi-cohort phase II CheckMate 205 trial. An independent review committee assessed best overall response by applying the 2007 International Working Group response criteria. PBMCs from the trial were collected at three points: immediately before nivolumab initiation (C1D1), and during therapy at cycle 2 day 1 and cycle 4 day 1. Peripheral blood was collected in 8 mL Vacutainer Cell Preparation Tubes, from which PBMCs were isolated by centrifugation and then cryopreserved.

Via the germline V gene, CDR1 is MGHRA and CDR2 YSYEKL. Here V drops 6 bases and J drops 7 bases, and the junction holds 6 bases not matched to any gene. The CDR3, from cysteine to phenylalanine, totals 13 residues. Only CDR3 DNA remains: 39 bases, in frame from the first base. Paper-wide results and their limitations: The study was limited to a single clinical trial cohort, and causes of repertoire differences, possibly disease activity or prior therapy, remained undefined. Trial patients with a complete response had baseline diversity similar to that of newly diagnosed patients, while partial responders and progressors had significantly lower diversity. Baseline TCR diversity was reported to be lower in newly diagnosed patients than in healthy donors, and even lower in relapsed/refractory patients. CD4+ but not CD8+ TCR diversity rose significantly by C4D1 (p=0.0027 vs p=0.16), most apparent in complete responders (p=0.02). Lower diversity was observed in patients in whom nivolumab was started less than 1 year after ASCT, and these patients were excluded from later analyses so that confounding by immune reconstitution would be avoided.

The Qiagen DNeasy kit was used to extract genomic DNA from unsorted PBMCs and from the negatively selected CD4+ and CD8+ fractions. Using primers that anneal to V and J segments, immunoSEQ multiplex PCR amplified the TCR beta CDR3 regions. A synthetic immune receptor repertoire was used to minimize amplification bias, and remaining bias was computationally removed after sequencing. On the authors' methods: Custom Python scripts were used to quantify repertoire diversity as the Shannon entropy index. Unsorted, CD4+ and CD8+ repertoires were analyzed separately, except in combined analyses where CD4+ and CD8+ sequences were merged in silico. A clone counted as expanded when the clone's frequency after treatment rose at least 2-fold relative to C1D1, and clones undetected at baseline were given a pseudocount of 0.5. Clones with 0 or 1 copy at C1D1 were classified as singleton clones, and clones with 2 or more copies were classified as non-singleton clones. Clones expanded in unsorted samples were annotated as CD4+, CD8+ or unknown by matching protein sequences in sorted samples from the same patient. Wilcoxon tests on paired samples were used to test changes in diversity from C1D1 to C4D1. This immuneACCESS table, as held by TCRdb, lists in-frame sequences with V and J called but not all clones. Of the missing ones, under half trace to an unresolved V gene in checked studies; the others have no known cause. That table furnishes V, J and clone size, whereas the DNA furnished D and trimming. This sample has roughly 41,000 clones in its table, and 88% of those were observed once. The top ten constitute around 7.7% of the sample.

The chain is encoded by TRBV4-1 joined to TRBJ2-7; 10 bases in the junction line up with TRBD2. The TCR originated in a human donor with classical Hodgkin lymphoma. The sample here was peripheral blood mononuclear cells (PBMCs), taken before the second cycle of nivolumab. Read as DNA, the sequence is TGCGCCAGCAGGCCTAGCGGGAGAACGGAGCAGTACTTC. The resulting protein is CASRPSGRTEQYF.